The TCR beta chain described here comes from a study of T cell changes during pregnancy in multiple sclerosis. The table came from immunoSEQ multiplex PCR; TCRdb's copy has only in-frame clones and leaves some out. The sample lists 20,000 to 25,000 clones, 80% to 90% occurring once. The CDR3 has 15 amino acids. Germline V lookup: CDR1 SGHVS, CDR2 FQNEAQ. V lost 5 bases to trimming and J lost 0 bases, with 11 bases between them. This clonotype was sampled from a female donor in good health, enrolled as a control in a pregnancy study. The genes are TRBV7-8 and TRBJ2-1, with D hard to call. The sample here was CD4+ T cells from peripheral blood mononuclear cells, taken in the first trimester of pregnancy. The CDR3 DNA reads TGTGCCAGCAGCCTCCGACGGAGCTCCTACAATGAGCAGTTCTTC. It translates to CASSLRRSSYNEQFF.